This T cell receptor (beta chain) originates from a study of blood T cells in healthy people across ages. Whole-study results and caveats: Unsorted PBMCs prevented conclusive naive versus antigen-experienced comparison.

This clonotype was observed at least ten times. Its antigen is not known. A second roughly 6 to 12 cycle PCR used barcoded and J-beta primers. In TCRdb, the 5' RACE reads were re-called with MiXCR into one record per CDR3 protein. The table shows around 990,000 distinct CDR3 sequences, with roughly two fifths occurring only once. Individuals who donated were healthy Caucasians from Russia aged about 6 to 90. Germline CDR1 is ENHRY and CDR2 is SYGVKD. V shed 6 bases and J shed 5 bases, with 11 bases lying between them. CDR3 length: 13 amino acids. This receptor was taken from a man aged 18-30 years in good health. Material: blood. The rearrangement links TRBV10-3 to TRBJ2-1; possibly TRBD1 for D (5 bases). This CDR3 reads CAIRTALDNEQFF. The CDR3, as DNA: TGTGCCATCAGGACAGCGCTGGACAATGAGCAGTTCTTC.